The following is a TCR beta chain sequence with its context. No antigen is known for it. Qualities for individual bases were not recorded, and no much larger clone is one base off. Cut back by 3 bases and 3 bases, the V and J ends lie 11 bases apart. CDR1 and CDR2 were assigned from the germline V gene (reference sequence) as SGHNT and YYREEE. The CDR3 contains 14 residues, cysteine and phenylalanine counted. Only the CDR3 portion is preserved as DNA: 42 bases, with reading frame beginning at the first base. The data were obtained in a study of tumor-infiltrating T cells and Merkel cell polyomavirus (dated by TCRdb to about 2017). In the study overall: In Merkel cell carcinoma patients, the study examined CD8+ T cells specific for the Merkel cell polyomavirus KLL epitope. Patient treatments varied, were not standardized, and included chemotherapy, radiation and immunotherapies. Of all the tumor samples in the study, one was a frozen nodal tumor digest and another was a flash-frozen core biopsy of a metastasis. Most of the whole-tumor samples were approximately 23-micron curls sectioned from formalin-fixed, paraffin-embedded tissue blocks. Disease stage at presentation varied among the patients, and patient follow-up lasted a median of approximately 2.5 years, ranging from 1.1 to 6.0 years. In 14 to 15 samples, TRB sequencing was done on KLL-tetramer-sorted cells from blood or tumor-infiltrating lymphocytes, along with about a dozen matched whole-tumor samples. Overall study results and their limits: A higher fraction of KLL-specific T cells within tumors (roughly 1.9-18% versus roughly 0-0.15%) was associated with significantly better MCC-specific survival. Because the study covered only a single viral epitope, T cells targeting other Merkel cell polyomavirus epitopes were not captured. KLL-specific TRB repertoires were diverse and largely private, with only one public clonotype among 380 or so unique sequences, shared by two patients. A greater number of unique KLL-specific clonotypes in tumors (about 5-108 vs 0-3) was associated with a significant advantage in MCC-specific survival (P = 0.0051). One limitation of the study is the small sample size (n = 12 patients).

Library creation used the immunoSEQ multiplex PCR assay. Adaptive Biotechnologies (Seattle, WA) carried out genomic DNA extraction, TRB sequencing and normalization. Concerning the study's data processing: Clonality was computed as one minus Shannon entropy of productive TRB sequences normalized by log2 of unique productive sequences. To identify KLL-specific clonotypes in tumors, TCRbeta CDR3 amino acid sequences were matched against the sequences from the tetramer-sorted sample of each patient. Drawn from immuneACCESS, this table holds only the in-frame rearrangements with V and J called that TCRdb kept. Clones are partly lost; checked studies trace under half to an unresolved V gene and leave the rest unexplained. V and J calls plus clone size are reproduced from that table; the DNA served to infer D and trimming. This sample lists under 30,000 clones; nearly 90% were detected once. The biggest ten clones account for less than 3% of the sample.

Robust positive staining for Merkel cell polyomavirus Large T antigen was observed by immunohistochemistry in the tumors of all patients. Eleven to twelve Merkel cell carcinoma patients with robust KLL-tetramer+ populations, above 0.04% of CD8+ T cells, in blood and/or cultured TIL were included. Every patient was Caucasian, and patient ages had a median of roughly 67 years and ranged from about 50 to 85 years. Lymph node tumors were analyzed for patients with unknown primaries who presented with nodal disease, or when there was not enough primary tissue. The TCR was taken from a man aged 50-60 years with Merkel cell carcinoma. The source material was lymph node tissue. Recombination linked TRBV5-4 to TRBJ2-3; the D segment cannot be called with confidence. The DNA sequence follows: TGTGCCAGCAGCTCGGAGTCTTTTACAGATACGCAGTATTTT. Translated, this gives CASSSESFTDTQYF.